This T cell receptor (beta chain) was captured by sequencing in a study of T cell responses to AZD1222 COVID-19 vaccine (dated by TCRdb to the early 2020s). For context, the study as a whole: AZD1222 recipients whose second dose came at about 4 weeks and those whose second dose came at about 12 weeks were combined into one group, since spike-specific TCR depth and breadth did not differ between the two schedules. TCR sequencing was performed for some 250 trial participants, of whom around 200 were given two doses of AZD1222 and around 25 were given two doses of MenACWY control vaccine. Enrollment into the trials was organized by age into subgroups of 18-55, 56-69 and 70-plus years, and those subgroups contained roughly 150, 30 and 60 TCR-sequenced participants, respectively.

The sample's time point label is to be understood as: baseline before first vaccination. The vaccinee samples were drawn from two UK trials, COV001 and COV002, one of which was a single-blind randomized controlled phase 2/3 trial testing AZD1222 (ChAdOx1 nCoV-19) in healthy adults. For TCRbeta chain sequencing, PBMC samples from trial participants were taken at day 0 and at day 28 after the second dose. The study at large found these results: Reportedly, close to half of the unique spike-specific TCRs recognized epitopes lying outside the regions that are mutated in the B.1.351 and B.1.1.7 variants. The 56-69-year group was small, and its depth increase did not reach significance, likely because of low power. A significant rise in spike-specific TCR breadth and depth was observed after two AZD1222 doses relative to day 0 and relative to MenACWY recipients. Vaccine-associated CD4 TCRs spanned the whole spike protein, with dominant responses in regions 160-218 and 743-854. No day 14 peak-response samples were available, so repertoires were characterized only after the peak T cell response. Most participants were white British and females outnumbered males, and the authors suggested that clonal diversity may have been underestimated. Conclusions about previously exposed vaccinees are limited because only five to seven AZD1222 recipients were SARS-CoV-2 seropositive at baseline.

The CDR3 regions of human TCRbeta chains were analyzed by immunosequencing. The source study handled its data this way. TCRs in the repertoires were matched against a reference library of SARS-CoV-2-specific TCRs that had been generated with the MIRA antigen-specificity platform. Breadth meant the fraction of unique TCRs that were SARS-CoV-2-associated, whereas depth meant the fraction of total T cells that were SARS-CoV-2-associated. Each spike-specific TCR was assigned to its reactive spike region and to a CD4 or CD8 class using the MIRA data. Log10-transformed breadth and depth values were compared by one-way ANOVA with Sidak's multiple comparisons tests. The clones in this table, taken by TCRdb from immuneACCESS, are in-frame only. Not every clone is retained; where verified, under half of the shortfall comes from an unresolved V gene, and the cause of the rest is unknown. V and J calls and clone size follow that table, whereas D and trimming were derived from the DNA. The sample table records fewer than 150,000 clones; approximately 90% of these occur just once. 3.4% of the sample lies in the top ten.

At the junction V is shortened by 2 bases and J by 5 bases, with 16 bases in between. Sequences LGHNA (CDR1) and YNFKEQ (CDR2) are obtained from the germline V gene. From cysteine to phenylalanine, the CDR3 is 15 amino acids long. The kept DNA is CDR3 alone, 45 bases in frame from the first base. Points on this clone: No cognate antigen has been identified for it. It has no much larger one-base neighbor in the sample; base qualities were not kept.

Here the sequenced sample was peripheral blood, taken on day 0 of AZD1222 vaccination. This chain joins TRBV4-2 to TRBJ2-7; the D region may be TRBD1 or TRBD2, each matching 6 bases equally. This clonotype originated in an adult in good health. The encoded CDR3 is CASSQRYGQRDEQYF. The DNA reads TGTGCCAGCAGCCAACGTTACGGACAGCGGGACGAGCAGTACTTC.